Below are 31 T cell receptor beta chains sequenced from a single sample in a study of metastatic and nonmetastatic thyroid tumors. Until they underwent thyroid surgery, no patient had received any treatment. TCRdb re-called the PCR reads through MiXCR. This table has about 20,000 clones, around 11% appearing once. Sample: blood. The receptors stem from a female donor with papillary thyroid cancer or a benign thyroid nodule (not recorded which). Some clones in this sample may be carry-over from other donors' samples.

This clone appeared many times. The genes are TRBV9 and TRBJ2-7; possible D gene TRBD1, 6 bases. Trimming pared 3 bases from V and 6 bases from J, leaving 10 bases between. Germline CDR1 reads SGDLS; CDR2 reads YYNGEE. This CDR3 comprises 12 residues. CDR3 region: CASSDRVGEQYF. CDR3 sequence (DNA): TGTGCCAGCAGCGACAGGGTCGGCGAGCAGTACTTC.

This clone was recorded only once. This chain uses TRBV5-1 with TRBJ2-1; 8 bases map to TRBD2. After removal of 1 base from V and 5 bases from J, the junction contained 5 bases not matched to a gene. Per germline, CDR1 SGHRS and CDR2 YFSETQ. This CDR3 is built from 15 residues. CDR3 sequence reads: CASSLSGSFNNEQFF. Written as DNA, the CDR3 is TGCGCCAGCAGCTTGAGCGGGAGTTTTAACAATGAGCAGTTCTTC.

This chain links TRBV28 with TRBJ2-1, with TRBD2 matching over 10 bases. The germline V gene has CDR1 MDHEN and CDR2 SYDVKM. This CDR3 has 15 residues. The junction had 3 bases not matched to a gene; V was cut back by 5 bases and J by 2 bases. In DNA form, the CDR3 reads TGTGCCAGCAGTGGGACTAGCGTCACCTACAATGAGCAGTTCTTC. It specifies CASSGTSVTYNEQFF.

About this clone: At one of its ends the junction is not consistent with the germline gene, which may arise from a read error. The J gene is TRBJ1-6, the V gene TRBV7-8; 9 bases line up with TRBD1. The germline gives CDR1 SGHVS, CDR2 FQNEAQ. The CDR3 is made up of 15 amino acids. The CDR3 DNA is TGTGCCAGCAGCTTAGCGGGGACAGGGAATTCACCCCTCGACTTT. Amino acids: CASSLAGTGNSPLDF.

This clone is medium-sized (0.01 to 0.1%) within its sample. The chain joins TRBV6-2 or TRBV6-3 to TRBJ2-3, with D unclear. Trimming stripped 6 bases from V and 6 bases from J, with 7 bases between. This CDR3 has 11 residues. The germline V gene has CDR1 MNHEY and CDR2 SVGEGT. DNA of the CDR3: TGTGCCAGCAGCCGGTCGGATACGCAGTATTTT. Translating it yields CASSRSDTQYF.

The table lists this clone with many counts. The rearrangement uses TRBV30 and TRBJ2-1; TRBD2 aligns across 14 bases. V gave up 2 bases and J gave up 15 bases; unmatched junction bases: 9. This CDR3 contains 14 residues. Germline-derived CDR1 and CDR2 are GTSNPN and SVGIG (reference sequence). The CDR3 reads CAWSSGTSGRVPFF. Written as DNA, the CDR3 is TGTGCCTGGAGTTCCGGGACTAGCGGGAGAGTCCCGTTCTTC.

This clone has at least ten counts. The CDR3 protein is CAISESASTDTQYF. The CDR3 DNA reads TGTGCCATCAGTGAGTCGGCAAGCACAGATACGCAGTATTTT. The chain recombines TRBV10-3 with TRBJ2-3; D ambiguous. Germline V gene sequence: CDR1 ENHRY, CDR2 SYGVKD. This CDR3 spans 14 amino acids. Trimming took off 0 bases at V and 0 bases at J, with 4 bases between the two ends.

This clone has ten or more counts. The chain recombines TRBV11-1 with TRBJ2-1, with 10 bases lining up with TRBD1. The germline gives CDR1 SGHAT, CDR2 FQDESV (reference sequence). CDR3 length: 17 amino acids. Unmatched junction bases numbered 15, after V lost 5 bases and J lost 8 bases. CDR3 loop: CASSHIQDRGRRYEQFF. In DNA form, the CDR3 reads TGTGCCAGCAGCCACATACAAGACAGGGGGCGTCGGTATGAGCAGTTCTTC.

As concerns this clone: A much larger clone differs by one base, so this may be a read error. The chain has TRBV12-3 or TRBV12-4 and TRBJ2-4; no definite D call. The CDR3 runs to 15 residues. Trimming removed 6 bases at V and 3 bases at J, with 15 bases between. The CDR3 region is CASRLEGSLKNIQYF. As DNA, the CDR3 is TGTGCCAGCAGACTCGAAGGGTCTCTCAAAAACATTCAGTACTTC.

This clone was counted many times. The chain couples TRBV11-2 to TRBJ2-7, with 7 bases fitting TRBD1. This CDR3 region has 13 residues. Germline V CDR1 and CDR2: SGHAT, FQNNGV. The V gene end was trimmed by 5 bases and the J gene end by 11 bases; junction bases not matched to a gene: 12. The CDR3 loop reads CASSGQRTGLEYF. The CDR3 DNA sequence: TGTGCCAGCAGCGGGCAGCGGACAGGCCTAGAGTACTTC.

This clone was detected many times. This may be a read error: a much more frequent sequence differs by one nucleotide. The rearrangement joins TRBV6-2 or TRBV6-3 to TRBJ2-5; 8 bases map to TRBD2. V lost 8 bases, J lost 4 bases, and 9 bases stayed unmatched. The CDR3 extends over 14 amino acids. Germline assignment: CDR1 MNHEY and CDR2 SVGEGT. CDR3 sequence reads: CASSAAGEAETQYF. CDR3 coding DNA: TGTGCCAGCTCCGCAGCGGGGGAAGCAGAGACCCAGTACTTC.

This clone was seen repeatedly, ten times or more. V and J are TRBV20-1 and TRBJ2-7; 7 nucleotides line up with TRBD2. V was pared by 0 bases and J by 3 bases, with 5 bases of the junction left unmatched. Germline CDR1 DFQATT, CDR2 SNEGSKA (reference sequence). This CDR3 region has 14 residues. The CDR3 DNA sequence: TGCAGTGCTAGAGATCCCCTAGCGGACTACGAGCAGTACTTC. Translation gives CSARDPLADYEQYF.

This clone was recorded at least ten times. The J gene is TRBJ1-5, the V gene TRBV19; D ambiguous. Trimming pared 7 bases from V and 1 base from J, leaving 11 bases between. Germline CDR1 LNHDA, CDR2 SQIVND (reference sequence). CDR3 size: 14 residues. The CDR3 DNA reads TGTGCCAGTAATCCGAAGTTGAGCAATCAGCCCCAGCATTTT. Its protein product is CASNPKLSNQPQHF. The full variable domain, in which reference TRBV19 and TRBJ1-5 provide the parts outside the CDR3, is DGGITQSPKYLFRKEGQNVTLSCEQNLNHDAMYWYRQDPGQGLRLIYYSQIVNDFQKGDIAEGYSVSREKKESFPLTVTSAQKNPTAFYLCASNPKLSNQPQHFGDGTRLSIL.

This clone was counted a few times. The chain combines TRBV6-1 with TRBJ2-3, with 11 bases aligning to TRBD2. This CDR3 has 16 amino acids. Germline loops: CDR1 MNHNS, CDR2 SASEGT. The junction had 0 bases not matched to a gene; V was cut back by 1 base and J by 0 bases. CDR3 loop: CASSEGTSGSTDTQYF. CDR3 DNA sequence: TGTGCCAGCAGTGAAGGGACTAGCGGGAGCACAGATACGCAGTATTTT.

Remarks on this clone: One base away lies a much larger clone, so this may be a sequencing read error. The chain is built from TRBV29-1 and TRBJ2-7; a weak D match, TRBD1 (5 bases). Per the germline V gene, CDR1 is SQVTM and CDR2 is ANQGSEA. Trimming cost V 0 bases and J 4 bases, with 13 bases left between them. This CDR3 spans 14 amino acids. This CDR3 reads CSVEDLDIPYEQYF. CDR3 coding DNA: TGCAGCGTTGAAGACTTGGACATCCCATACGAGCAGTACTTC.

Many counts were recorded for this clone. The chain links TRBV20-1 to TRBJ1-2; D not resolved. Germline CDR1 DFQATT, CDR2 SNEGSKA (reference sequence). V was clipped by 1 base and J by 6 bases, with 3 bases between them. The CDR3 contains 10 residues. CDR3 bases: TGCAGTGCTAGAGGGAATGGCTACACCTTC. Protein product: CSARGNGYTF.

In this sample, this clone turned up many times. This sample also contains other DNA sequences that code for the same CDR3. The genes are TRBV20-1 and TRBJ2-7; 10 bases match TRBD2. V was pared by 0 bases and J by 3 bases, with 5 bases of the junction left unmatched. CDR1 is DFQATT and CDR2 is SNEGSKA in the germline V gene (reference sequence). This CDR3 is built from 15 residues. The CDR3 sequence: CSARDVLAGIYEQYF. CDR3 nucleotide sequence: TGCAGTGCTAGAGATGTACTAGCGGGAATCTACGAGCAGTACTTC.

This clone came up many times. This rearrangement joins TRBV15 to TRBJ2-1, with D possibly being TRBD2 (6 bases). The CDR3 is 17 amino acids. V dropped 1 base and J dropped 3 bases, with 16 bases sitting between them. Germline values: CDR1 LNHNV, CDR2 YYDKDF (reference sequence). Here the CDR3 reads CATSRGGAGTFYNEQFF. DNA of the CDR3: TGTGCCACCAGCAGAGGCGGCGCCGGGACTTTCTACAATGAGCAGTTCTTC.

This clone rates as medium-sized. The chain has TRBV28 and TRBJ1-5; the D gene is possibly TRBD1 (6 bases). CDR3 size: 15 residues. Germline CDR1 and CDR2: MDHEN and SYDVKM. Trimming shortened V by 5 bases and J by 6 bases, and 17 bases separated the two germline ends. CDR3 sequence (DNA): TGTGCCAGCAGTCTCCGCGGGACCAGGGGTCAGCCCCAGCATTTT. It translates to CASSLRGTRGQPQHF.

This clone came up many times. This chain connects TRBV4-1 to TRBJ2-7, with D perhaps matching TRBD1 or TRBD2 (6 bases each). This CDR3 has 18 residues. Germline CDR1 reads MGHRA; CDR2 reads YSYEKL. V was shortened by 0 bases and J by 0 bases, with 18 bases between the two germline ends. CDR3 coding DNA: TGCGCCAGCAGCCAAGATCGGGTGGGCTCGGGGGCCTCCTACGAGCAGTACTTC. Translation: CASSQDRVGSGASYEQYF.

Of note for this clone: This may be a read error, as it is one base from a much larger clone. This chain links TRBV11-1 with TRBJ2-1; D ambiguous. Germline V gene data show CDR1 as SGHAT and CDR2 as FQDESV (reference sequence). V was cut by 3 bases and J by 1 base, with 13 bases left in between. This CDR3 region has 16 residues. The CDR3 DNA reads TGTGCCAGCAGCTTGGACGTGACGAGTTCCTACAATGAGCAGTTCTTC. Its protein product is CASSLDVTSSYNEQFF.

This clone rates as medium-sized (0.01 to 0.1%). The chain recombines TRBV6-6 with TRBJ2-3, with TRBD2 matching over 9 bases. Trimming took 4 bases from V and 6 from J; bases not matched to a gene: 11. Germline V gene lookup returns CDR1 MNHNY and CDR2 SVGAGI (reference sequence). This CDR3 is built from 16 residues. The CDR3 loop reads CASSSGGGVEWDTQYF. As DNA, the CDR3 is TGTGCCAGCAGTTCGGGCGGGGGGGTTGAGTGGGATACGCAGTATTTT.

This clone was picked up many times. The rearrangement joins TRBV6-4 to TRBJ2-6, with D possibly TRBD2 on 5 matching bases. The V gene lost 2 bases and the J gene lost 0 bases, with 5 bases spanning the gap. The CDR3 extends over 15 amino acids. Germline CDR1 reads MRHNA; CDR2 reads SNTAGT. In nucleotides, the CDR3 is TGTGCCAGCAGTGACACTAGCTCTGGGGCCAACGTCCTGACTTTC. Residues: CASSDTSSGANVLTF.

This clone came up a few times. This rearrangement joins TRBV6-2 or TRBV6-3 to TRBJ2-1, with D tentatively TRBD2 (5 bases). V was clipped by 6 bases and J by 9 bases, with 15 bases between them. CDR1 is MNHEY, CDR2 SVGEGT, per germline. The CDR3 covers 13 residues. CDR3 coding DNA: TGTGCCAGCAGCTTGGACCAGGCGGGTGAGCAGTTCTTC. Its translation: CASSLDQAGEQFF.

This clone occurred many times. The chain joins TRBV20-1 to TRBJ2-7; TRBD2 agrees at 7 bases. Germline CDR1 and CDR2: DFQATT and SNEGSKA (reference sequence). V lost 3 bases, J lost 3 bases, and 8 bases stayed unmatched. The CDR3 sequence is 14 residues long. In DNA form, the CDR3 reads TGCAGTGCTAGCCGGGCTAGCGGTAACTACGAGCAGTACTTC. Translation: CSASRASGNYEQYF.

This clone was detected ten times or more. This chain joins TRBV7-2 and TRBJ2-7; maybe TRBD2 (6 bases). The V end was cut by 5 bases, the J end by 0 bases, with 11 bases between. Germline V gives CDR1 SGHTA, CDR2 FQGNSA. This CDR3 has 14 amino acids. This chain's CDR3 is CASSGDFSSYEQYF. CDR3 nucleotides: TGTGCCAGCAGCGGGGACTTTAGCTCCTACGAGCAGTACTTC.

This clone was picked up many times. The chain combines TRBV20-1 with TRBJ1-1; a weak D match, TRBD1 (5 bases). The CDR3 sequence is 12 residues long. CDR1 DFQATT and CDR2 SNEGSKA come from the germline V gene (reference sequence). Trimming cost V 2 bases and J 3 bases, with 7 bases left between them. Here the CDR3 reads CSARQGDTEAFF. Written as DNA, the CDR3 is TGCAGTGCTAGACAGGGAGACACTGAAGCTTTCTTT.

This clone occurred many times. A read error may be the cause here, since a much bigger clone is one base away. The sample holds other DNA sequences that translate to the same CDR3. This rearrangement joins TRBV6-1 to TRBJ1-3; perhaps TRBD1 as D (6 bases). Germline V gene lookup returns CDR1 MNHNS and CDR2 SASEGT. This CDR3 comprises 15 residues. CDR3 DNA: TGTGCTAGCAGTGAAGCGCACAGGGCTGGAAACACCATATATTTT. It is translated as CASSEAHRAGNTIYF.

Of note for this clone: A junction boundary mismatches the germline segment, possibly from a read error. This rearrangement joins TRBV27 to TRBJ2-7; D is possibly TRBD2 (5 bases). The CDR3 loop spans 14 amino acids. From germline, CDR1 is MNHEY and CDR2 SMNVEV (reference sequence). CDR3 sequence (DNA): TGCGCCAGCTGTTTGGGGAGAGGGTTCTACGAGCAGTACTTC. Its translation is CASCLGRGFYEQYF.

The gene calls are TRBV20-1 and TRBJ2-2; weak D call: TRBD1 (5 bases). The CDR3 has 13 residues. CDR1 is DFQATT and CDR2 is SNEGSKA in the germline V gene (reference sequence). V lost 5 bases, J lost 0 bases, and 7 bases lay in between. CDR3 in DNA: TGCAGTGCTTCGACAGCGAACACCGGGGAGCTGTTTTTT. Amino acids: CSASTANTGELFF.

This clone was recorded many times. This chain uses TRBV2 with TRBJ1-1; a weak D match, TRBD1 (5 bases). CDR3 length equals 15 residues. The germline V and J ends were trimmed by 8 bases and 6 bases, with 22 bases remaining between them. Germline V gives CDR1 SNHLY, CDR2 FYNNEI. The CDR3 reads CASARGADPRAEAFF. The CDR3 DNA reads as TGTGCCAGCGCCCGCGGGGCGGACCCAAGGGCTGAAGCTTTCTTT.